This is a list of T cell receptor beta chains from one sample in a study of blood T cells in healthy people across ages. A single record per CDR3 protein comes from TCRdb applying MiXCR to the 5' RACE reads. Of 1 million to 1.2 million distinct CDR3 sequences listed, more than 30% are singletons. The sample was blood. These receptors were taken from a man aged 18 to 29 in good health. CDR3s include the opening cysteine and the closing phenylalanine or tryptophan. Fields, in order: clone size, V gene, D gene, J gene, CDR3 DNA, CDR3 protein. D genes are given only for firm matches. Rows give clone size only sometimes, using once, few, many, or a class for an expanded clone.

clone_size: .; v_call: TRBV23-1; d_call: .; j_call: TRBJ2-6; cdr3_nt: TGCGCCAGCAGTCGCGATCCACCTGGGGCCAACGTCCTGACTTTC; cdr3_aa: CASSRDPPGANVLTF
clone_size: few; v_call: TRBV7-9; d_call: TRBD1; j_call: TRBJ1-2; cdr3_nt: TGTGCCAGCACCACCCCCGACAGGGACTATGGCTACACCTTC; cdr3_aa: CASTTPDRDYGYTF
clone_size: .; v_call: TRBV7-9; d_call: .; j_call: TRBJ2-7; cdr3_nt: TGTGCCAGCAGCTTAGATGCTGTCGAGCAGTACTTC; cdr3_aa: CASSLDAVEQYF
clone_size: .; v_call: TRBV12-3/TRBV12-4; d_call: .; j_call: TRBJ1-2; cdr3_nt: TGTGCCAGCAGTTTCCAGGCTAACTATGGCTACACCTTC; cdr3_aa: CASSFQANYGYTF
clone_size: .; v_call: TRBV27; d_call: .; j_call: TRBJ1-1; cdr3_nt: TGTGCCAGCAGTTTATCCCCAGGGAGTGATGAAGCTTTCTTT; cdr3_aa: CASSLSPGSDEAFF
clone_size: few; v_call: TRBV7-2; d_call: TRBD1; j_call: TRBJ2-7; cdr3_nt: TGTGCCAGCAGCTTAGGCCTACTCCGGGACAGCTCCTACGAGCAGTACTTC; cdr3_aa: CASSLGLLRDSSYEQYF
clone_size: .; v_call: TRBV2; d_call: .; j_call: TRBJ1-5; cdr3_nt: TGTGCCAGCAAACAGGATGGGGGAAGGAATCAGCCCCAGCATTTT; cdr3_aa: CASKQDGGRNQPQHF
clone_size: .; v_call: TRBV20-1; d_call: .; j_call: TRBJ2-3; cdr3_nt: TGCAGTGCTGCCGACCTGGGCCGCTACACAGATACGCAGTATTTT; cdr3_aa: CSAADLGRYTDTQYF
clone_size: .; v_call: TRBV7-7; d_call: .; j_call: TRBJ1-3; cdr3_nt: TGTGCCAGCAGCCCGACAGATTTAAACACCATATATTTT; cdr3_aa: CASSPTDLNTIYF
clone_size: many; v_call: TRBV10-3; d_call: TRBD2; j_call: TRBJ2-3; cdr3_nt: TGTGCCATCAGTCCCCCGGGAGGAGATACGCAGTATTTT; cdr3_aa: CAISPPGGDTQYF
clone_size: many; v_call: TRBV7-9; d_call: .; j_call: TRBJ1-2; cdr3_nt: TGTGCCAGCAGCTTAGGGGGGGACATTCTCTACACCTTC; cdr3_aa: CASSLGGDILYTF
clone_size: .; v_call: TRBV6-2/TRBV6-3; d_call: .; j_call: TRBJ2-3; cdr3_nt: TGTGCCAGCAGTTACTACGATGGGGATGCGCAGTATTTT; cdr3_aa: CASSYYDGDAQYF
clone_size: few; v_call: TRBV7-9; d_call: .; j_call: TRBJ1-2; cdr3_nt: TGTGCCAGCAGCTTAGTAGTACAGCCTCCCTTCTATGGCTACACCTTC; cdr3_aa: CASSLVVQPPFYGYTF
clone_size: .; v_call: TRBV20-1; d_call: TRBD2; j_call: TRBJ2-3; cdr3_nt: TGCAGTGCTCTCGAGAGGGGTAGCGGGGGTCTCACAGATACGCAGTATTTT; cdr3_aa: CSALERGSGGLTDTQYF
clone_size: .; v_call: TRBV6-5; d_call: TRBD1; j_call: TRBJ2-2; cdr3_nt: TGTGCCAGCAGTGGACAGGGGGCTTACACCGGGGAGCTGTTTTTT; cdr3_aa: CASSGQGAYTGELFF
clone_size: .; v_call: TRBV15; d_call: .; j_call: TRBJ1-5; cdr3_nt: TGTGCCACCAGCAGAGCGGGGGATCAGCCCCAGCATTTT; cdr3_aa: CATSRAGDQPQHF
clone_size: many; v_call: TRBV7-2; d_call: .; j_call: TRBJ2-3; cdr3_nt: TGTGCCAGCAGCCAGGTTAGCACAGATACGCAGTATTTT; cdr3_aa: CASSQVSTDTQYF
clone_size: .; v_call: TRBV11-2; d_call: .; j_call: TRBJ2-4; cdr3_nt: TGTGCCAGCAGCAACCCTAAGGAAGGGAGGGCCAAAAACATTCAGTACTTC; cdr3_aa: CASSNPKEGRAKNIQYF
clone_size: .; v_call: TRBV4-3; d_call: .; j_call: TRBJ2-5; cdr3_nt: TGCGCCAGCAGCCAGGCACCAGGGAAAGAGACCCAGTACTTC; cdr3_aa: CASSQAPGKETQYF
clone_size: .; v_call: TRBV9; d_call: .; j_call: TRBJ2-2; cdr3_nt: TGTGCCAGCAGCGTAGGGTTTCGGGGGACCAAACCGAACACCGGGGAGCTGTTTTTT; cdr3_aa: CASSVGFRGTKPNTGELFF